This T cell receptor beta chain was recorded in a study of cytomegalovirus exposure and HLA in healthy donors. Study details: Previous work identified some 120 million unique TCR beta sequences from 150 million to 200 million T cells. Study-wide results and limits: Investigators reported 150 to 200 TCR beta chains as tied to cytomegalovirus. Cytomegalovirus status was reportedly diagnosed by the classifier with high specificity and sensitivity. Reports state that TCR beta sequences accurately predicted most subjects' HLA-A and HLA-B alleles.

To note about this clone: Its antigen is still unknown.

Trimming removed 2 bases at V and 5 bases at J, with 6 bases between. Germline V lookup: CDR1 MDHEN, CDR2 SYDVKM. The CDR3 spans 12 residues. The PCR ran on 60 Vbeta and 13 Jbeta primers. The table came from immunoSEQ multiplex PCR; TCRdb's copy has only in-frame clones and leaves some out. Of approximately 110,000 clones listed, 75% to 90% are singletons. This receptor was identified in a man aged 45-60 years in good health and CMV-seronegative. Specimen: PBMCs. V usage is TRBV28 and J usage is TRBJ2-5; D gene unclear. CDR3 amino acids: CASSLNFETQYF. CDR3 DNA sequence: TGTGCCAGCAGTTTAAACTTCGAGACCCAGTACTTC.